The rows below give T cell receptor beta chains drawn from one sample of a study of regulatory T cells in long-lasting Graves disease. A single record per CDR3 protein comes from TCRdb applying MiXCR to the multiplex PCR reads. The repertoire holds roughly 510,000 distinct CDR3 sequences, with around 15% as singletons. The same data also went into a second study, on T cells in Graves' hyperthyroidism and ophthalmopathy.

Sequenced material: peripheral blood mononuclear cells (PBMCs), taken at new diagnosis, from a patient treated with antithyroid drugs. The receptor source for this set is a man aged 18-30 years with Graves disease. The CDR3 runs from the conserved cysteine through the conserved F or W. The D gene is left open where the match is weak. Size is omitted from some rows. Given values are once, few, many or a class for expanded clones.

TRBV6-5	NA	TRBJ1-4	NA	TGTGCCAGCAGTTACCACGGAGGAGCAACTAATGAAAAACTGTTTTTT	CASSYHGGATNEKLFF
TRBV2	few	TRBJ1-1	NA	TGTGCCAGCAGTGTCCGGGGTTTGGACACTGAAGCTTTCTTT	CASSVRGLDTEAFF
TRBV6-4	NA	TRBJ2-1	NA	TGTGCCAGCAGCGACCCCGTGGCGGTCCGGGGGAATGAGCAGTTCTTC	CASSDPVAVRGNEQFF
TRBV9	NA	TRBJ2-1	NA	TGTGCCAGCAGCGTAGGGGACCTACCCTACAATGAGCAGTTCTTC	CASSVGDLPYNEQFF
TRBV30	few	TRBJ2-7	NA	TGTGCCTGGGGCAGCGTTTCCTACGAGCAGTACTTC	CAWGSVSYEQYF
TRBV5-1	few	TRBJ2-1	TRBD2	TGCGCCAGCAGGGCGAGGACTAGCGGGAGGGACAATGAGCAGTTCTTC	CASRARTSGRDNEQFF
TRBV4-1	NA	TRBJ1-4	NA	TGCGCCAGCAGCCAAGAAAACCGCAGAAATGAAAAACTGTTTTTT	CASSQENRRNEKLFF
TRBV6-1	many	TRBJ2-7	NA	TGTGCCAGCAGTCCGCCGGGACTTCTCTACGAGCAGTACTTC	CASSPPGLLYEQYF
TRBV6-5	few	TRBJ2-2	TRBD2	TGTGCCAGCAGTTACGCGTCGGGAGGATATCTGTTTTTT	CASSYASGGYLFF
TRBV10-3	NA	TRBJ2-5	TRBD2	TGTGCCATCAGTGAGTCAGTAGCGGGAGGAGAGACCCAGTACTTC	CAISESVAGGETQYF
TRBV10-3	NA	TRBJ1-4	TRBD1	TGTGCCATCTCTGGGACAGTAAATGAAAAACTGTTTTTT	CAISGTVNEKLFF
TRBV10-3	few	TRBJ1-5	NA	TGTGCCATCAGTGATTCGGTTTCGGGCAATCAGCCCCAGCATTTT	CAISDSVSGNQPQHF
TRBV12-3/TRBV12-4	many	TRBJ2-1	NA	TGTGCCAGCAGTTTATACGGACTCCAAACCGCCAATGAGCAGTTCTTC	CASSLYGLQTANEQFF
TRBV20-1	many	TRBJ1-1	NA	TGCAGTGCTAGAGCGGACACGAACACTGAAGCTTTCTTT	CSARADTNTEAFF
TRBV29-1	many	TRBJ2-1	TRBD1	TGCAGCGGGGTCGGACAGGGGCTCAATGAGCAGTTCTTC	CSGVGQGLNEQFF
TRBV20-1	many	TRBJ1-2	NA	TGCAGTGCAGACGCCCCACCGCGACAGTTGAACTTC	CSADAPPRQLNF
TRBV2	many	TRBJ2-6	TRBD2	TGTGCCAACGGGGGGGTCCCGCCTGGGGCCAACGTCCTGACTTTC	CANGGVPPGANVLTF
TRBV6-1	many	TRBJ1-5	NA	TGTGCCAGCAGGCAGAGGCCCAATAGCAATCAGCCCCAGCATTTT	CASRQRPNSNQPQHF
TRBV5-1	many	TRBJ1-1	NA	TGCGCCAGCAGCCCGGGGACTGAAGCTTTCTTT	CASSPGTEAFF
TRBV27	many	TRBJ2-7	NA	TGTGCCAGCAGTTTATCTGCGGACTACGAGCAGTACTTC	CASSLSADYEQYF
TRBV25-1	NA	TRBJ2-3	NA	TGTGCCAGCAGCAAACAGGGGGGGGCCACAGATACGCAGTATTTT	CASSKQGGATDTQYF
TRBV28	NA	TRBJ2-4	NA	TGTGCCAGCCGTTTTGGGGGCTCGGCATCCAAAAACATTCAGTACTTC	CASRFGGSASKNIQYF
TRBV20-1	few	TRBJ2-7	NA	TGCAGTGCTAGAGATGAGGGGGAACCCCGGGACTCCGGATACGAGCAGTACTTC	CSARDEGEPRDSGYEQYF
TRBV28	many	TRBJ1-5	NA	TGTGCCAGCGTGGCGGCCACGGGGAGGATAAACAATCAGCCCCAGCATTTT	CASVAATGRINNQPQHF
TRBV3-1	NA	TRBJ1-2	NA	TGTGCCAGCAGCCAAGGGAATAGACATCTGGTCGGCTACACCTTC	CASSQGNRHLVGYTF
TRBV15	many	TRBJ2-2	NA	TGTGCCACCAGCACGGTCGGGGAGCTGTTTTTT	CATSTVGELFF
TRBV9	few	TRBJ1-2	NA	TGTGCCAGCAGCCTAAGCTCCGGGCCCTATGGCTACACCTTC	CASSLSSGPYGYTF
TRBV28	many	TRBJ1-5	TRBD1	TGTGCCAGCAGTTTGGGACAGGGCTACAATCAGCCCCAGCATTTT	CASSLGQGYNQPQHF
TRBV6-5	many	TRBJ2-7	TRBD1	TGTGCCAGCAGTTTCAACTCACCGGGACAGGGTAACGAGCAGTACTTC	CASSFNSPGQGNEQYF
TRBV5-4	few	TRBJ2-5	NA	TGTGCCAGCACGGACGGCGGCGGGGAGACCCAGTACTTC	CASTDGGGETQYF
TRBV7-2	many	TRBJ2-7	NA	TGTGCCAGCAGCTATCCAGGAAGCTCGCTCTACGAGCAGTACTTC	CASSYPGSSLYEQYF
TRBV4-1	few	TRBJ2-3	TRBD1	TGCGCCAGCAGCCCACCGGGACAGCGCACAGATACGCAGTATTTC	CASSPPGQRTDTQYF
TRBV11-2	many	TRBJ1-1	TRBD1	TGTGCCAGCAGCTTACAAACAGGGGGAACTGAAGCTTTCTTT	CASSLQTGGTEAFF
TRBV20-1	few	TRBJ2-1	TRBD2	TGCAGTGCTAGACGCACTAGCGGAGCGGTCTACAATGAGCAGTTCTTC	CSARRTSGAVYNEQFF
TRBV18	NA	TRBJ1-2	TRBD1	TGTGCCAGCTCACCCGACAGGGGAGCTCATGGCTACACCTTC	CASSPDRGAHGYTF
TRBV27	many	TRBJ2-7	NA	TGTGCCAGCAGACCGGACCCAAAGCAATACGAGCAGTACTTC	CASRPDPKQYEQYF
TRBV5-4	NA	TRBJ2-5	NA	TGTGCCAGCAGCTTGCCGTTTCTGGAGACCCAGTACTTC	CASSLPFLETQYF
TRBV5-1	NA	TRBJ2-3	NA	TGCGCCAGCAGCTTGGAGCCAGGGCAGGCTTCAGATACGCAGTATTTT	CASSLEPGQASDTQYF
TRBV27	many	TRBJ2-1	NA	TGTGCCAGCAGTTTAAGGGCAAGCAATGAGCAGTTCTTC	CASSLRASNEQFF
TRBV6-1	few	TRBJ2-1	NA	TGTGCCAGCAGTGACCCCGGCCGGGGGTACAATGAGCAGTTCTTC	CASSDPGRGYNEQFF
TRBV5-6	NA	TRBJ2-3	TRBD2	TGTGCCAGCAGTGGCGCCGGGACTAGGAGCACAGATACGCAGTATTTT	CASSGAGTRSTDTQYF
TRBV20-1	NA	TRBJ2-2	TRBD2	TGCAGTGCTCCTAGGATACTAGCGGGAGGAGGGACCGGGGAGCTGTTTTTT	CSAPRILAGGGTGELFF
TRBV5-4	NA	TRBJ1-1	NA	TGTGCCAGCAGCTTGGGGGGGGTGGTCACTGAAGCTTTCTTT	CASSLGGVVTEAFF
TRBV6-1	NA	TRBJ1-2	TRBD1	TGTGCCAGCGGGACAGGGGGCTATGGCTACACCTTC	CASGTGGYGYTF
TRBV7-2	few	TRBJ2-2	NA	TGTGCCAGCAGCTTAGGAACAGGGTGGACCGGGGAGCTGTTTTTT	CASSLGTGWTGELFF
TRBV11-2	many	TRBJ2-1	TRBD2	TGTGCCAGCAGCCTAAGAACTAGCGGGGAAACCTACAATGAGCAGTTCTTC	CASSLRTSGETYNEQFF
TRBV7-9	many	TRBJ2-7	TRBD2	TGTGCCAGCACGACGGGAGGGGTCACCTACGAGCAGTACTTC	CASTTGGVTYEQYF
TRBV14	NA	TRBJ2-1	NA	TGTGCCAGCAGCCAAGATCTTGAGGTCAGTTCGAATGAGCAGTTCTTC	CASSQDLEVSSNEQFF
TRBV7-3	few	TRBJ2-4	NA	TGTGCCAGCAGCTTAGCGGACGGAAACATTCAGTACTTC	CASSLADGNIQYF
TRBV6-1	few	TRBJ2-1	NA	TGTGCCAGCAGTGAAGCGGTGGACCGGGACAAGAGGTTCTTC	CASSEAVDRDKRFF
TRBV28	many	TRBJ1-2	NA	TGTGCCAGCAGCTCAGGGGTGGATGGCTACACCTTC	CASSSGVDGYTF
TRBV12-3/TRBV12-4	many	TRBJ1-2	NA	TGTGCCAGCAGTTTTGGATTAGGGCAAGGCTATGGCTACACCTTC	CASSFGLGQGYGYTF
TRBV29-1	NA	TRBJ2-7	NA	TGCAGCGTTAAAGGGAATTCAGGGTTCGAGCAGTACTTC	CSVKGNSGFEQYF
TRBV10-1	many	TRBJ2-1	NA	TGCGCCAGCAGTGTAGGGAGAGGCAATGAGCAGTTCTTC	CASSVGRGNEQFF
TRBV11-1	many	TRBJ2-3	NA	TGTGCCAGCAGCACCCAATCCACAGATACGCAGTATTTT	CASSTQSTDTQYF
TRBV11-2	many	TRBJ1-1	NA	TGTGCCAGCAGCTCCGGACAGTGGGGCACTGAAGCTTTCTTT	CASSSGQWGTEAFF